This T cell receptor (beta chain) is drawn from a study of T cells after yellow fever vaccination. Overall study results and limits: In FACS-sorted repertoires, abundant clonotypes from the bulk population could appear as contaminants.

This clonotype was recorded many times. What it binds is unknown. This CDR3 is 14 amino acids long. Trimming took off 7 bases at V and 5 bases at J, with 19 bases between the two ends. Germline CDR1 reads SGHRS; CDR2 reads YFSETQ. TCRdb called the 5' RACE reads again in MiXCR, with one record for every CDR3 protein. The sample contains 200,000 to 250,000 distinct CDR3 sequences, more than 3% of which appear only once. The chain combines TRBV5-1 with TRBJ2-7; D ambiguous. The sequencing here drew on CD4+ T cells sorted from PBMCs, taken 10 days after the yellow fever booster vaccination. This clonotype was sampled from a man aged 18 to 30 who received the YFV17D yellow fever vaccine. CDR3 residues: CASALWSPVDEQYF. In nucleotides, the CDR3 is TGCGCCAGCGCCCTGTGGTCCCCAGTAGACGAGCAGTACTTC.